This TCR beta chain was identified during a study of CD8 T cells in Susac syndrome. The CDR3 contains 16 residues. The trim removed 5 bases at V and 8 bases at J, leaving 17 bases unmatched. Patients with stable or active relapsing-remitting disease, all of them treatment-naive, made up the multiple sclerosis controls. TEMRA cells were FACS-enriched and CD8+ and CD4+ T cells negatively isolated. An input of about 0.5 to 1 ug of RNA was subjected to reverse transcription using random hexamers. It was immunoSEQ multiplex PCR that amplified TCR beta CDR3 across 54 Vbeta and 13 Jbeta. TCRdb ran MiXCR on the immunoSEQ multiplex PCR reads and lists one entry per CDR3 protein. The table includes approximately 200,000 distinct CDR3 sequences, 95% detected once.

Sequencing input: CD4+ T cells from PBMCs. The sequence came from a human donor with multiple sclerosis. The chain links TRBV12-3 or TRBV12-4 to TRBJ2-7; 8 bases line up with TRBD1. CDR3 DNA: TGTGCCAGCAGTCAGAGCTCGGGGACAGGTCCCGGGAAGCAGTACTTC. It translates to CASSQSSGTGPGKQYF.